These 17 T cell receptor beta chains originate from one sample sequenced in a study of response to subunit inactivated influenza vaccine. TCRdb independently ran MiXCR on the RT-PCR reads; one entry per CDR3 protein. The sample has hundreds of thousands of distinct CDR3 sequences, 14% seen once. The sample here was PBMCs from blood, taken 14 to 15 days before vaccination. All receptors come from a man aged 50 or older who received an inactivated influenza vaccine.

The V and J genes are TRBV5-8 and TRBJ2-5; the match to TRBD1 covers 8 bases. Losses at the gene ends were 4 bases for V and 5 bases for J; bases not matched to a gene: 10. CDR1 SGHTS and CDR2 YDEGEE come from the germline V gene. This CDR3 has 15 residues. CDR3 loop: CASSGRQGILETQYF. CDR3 bases: TGTGCCAGCAGCGGACGACAGGGGATTCTGGAGACCCAGTACTTC.

A few counts support this clonotype. V usage is TRBV4-1 and J usage is TRBJ2-7; no clear D. Trimming stripped 0 bases from V and 2 bases from J, with 8 bases between. Germline-derived CDR1 and CDR2 are MGHRA and YSYEKL. The CDR3 is 14 residues long. The CDR3 DNA reads as TGCGCCAGCAGCCAAGATGTTTCACCCTACGAGCAGTACTTC. It codes for CASSQDVSPYEQYF.

The chain combines TRBV10-3 with TRBJ2-1; 9 bases match TRBD2. CDR1 is ENHRY and CDR2 is SYGVKD in the germline V gene. V was pared by 6 bases and J by 6 bases, with 3 bases of the junction left unmatched. The CDR3 consists of 13 residues. CDR3 sequence (DNA): TGTGCCATCAGCGGCGGGGGGGTCAATGAGCAGTTCTTC. Its protein is CAISGGGVNEQFF.

This clonotype was seen at least ten times. This chain links TRBV2 with TRBJ2-7; D is undetermined. With 2 bases removed from V and 6 bases from J, the gap between germline ends came to 11 bases. The CDR3 length is 13 residues. Looked up from germline, CDR1 is SNHLY and CDR2 is FYNNEI. The CDR3 DNA reads as TGTGCCAGCAGTGAAAGCAGTTGGGGCGAGCAGTACTTC. Its protein product is CASSESSWGEQYF.

The J gene is TRBJ1-2, the V gene TRBV12-3 or TRBV12-4, with 7 nucleotides matching TRBD1. The CDR3 contains 14 residues. V trimming: 6 bases; J trimming: 3 bases; junction bases outside the gene matches: 7. The DNA for the CDR3 is TGTGCCAGCAGCTCTCTCGGGACAGACTATGGCTACACCTTC. This translates into CASSSLGTDYGYTF.

This clonotype was observed a handful of times. The V and J genes are TRBV3-1 and TRBJ2-7, with TRBD2 matching over 14 bases. CDR1 and CDR2 from the germline V gene are LGHDT and YNNKEL (reference sequence). J was trimmed by 5 bases and V by 3 bases; bases with no gene match: 12. This CDR3 contains 18 residues. DNA of the CDR3: TGTGCCAGCAGCCAGGACCAAATGGGACTAGCGGGAGTTCACGAGCAGTACTTC. This codes for CASSQDQMGLAGVHEQYF.

V and J are TRBV4-3 and TRBJ2-7; D is possibly TRBD1 (5 bases). In germline, CDR1 is LGHNA, CDR2 YSLEER. The CDR3 runs 15 residues. The V and J ends lost 0 bases and 7 bases respectively, with 16 bases between them. The CDR3 loop is CASSQDLGTGKEQYF. CDR3 DNA: TGCGCCAGCAGCCAAGATCTCGGAACAGGAAAAGAGCAGTACTTC.

This clonotype has ten or more counts. This rearrangement joins TRBV27 to TRBJ2-1; D is undetermined. The CDR3 has 14 amino acids. V lost 6 bases, J lost 1 base, and 10 bases lay in between. CDR1 MNHEY and CDR2 SMNVEV come from the germline V gene (reference sequence). The CDR3 DNA is TGTGCCAGCAGCTTACTAAGTTCCTACAATGAGCAGTTCTTC. Its protein is CASSLLSSYNEQFF.

The sample holds a few counts of this clonotype. The chain carries TRBV20-1 and TRBJ2-5; no reliable D call. This CDR3 contains 12 residues. The V gene's germline CDR1 is DFQATT and CDR2 SNEGSKA (reference sequence). The V gene lost 6 bases and the J gene lost 5 bases, with 13 bases spanning the gap. The CDR3 protein is CSAPNELETQYF. DNA of the CDR3: TGCAGTGCCCCTAACGAATTGGAGACCCAGTACTTC.

This chain connects TRBV6-1 to TRBJ2-5, with TRBD2 matching 7 bases. This CDR3 has 13 amino acids. Germline V gene sequence: CDR1 MNHNS, CDR2 SASEGT. The trim removed 1 base at V and 7 bases at J, leaving 3 bases unmatched. The CDR3 sequence: CASSEGEGTTQYF. The CDR3 DNA follows: TGTGCCAGCAGTGAAGGGGAGGGCACGACCCAGTACTTC.

This clonotype was detected only a few times. V is TRBV12-5 and J is TRBJ2-1, with D perhaps TRBD1 or TRBD2 (7 bases each). With 1 base removed from V and 14 bases from J, the gap between germline ends came to 18 bases. This CDR3 spans 14 amino acids. Germline CDR1 and CDR2: LGHNT and FRNRAP. As DNA, the CDR3 is TGTGCTAGTGGTTTGGCCAGGGACAGAGGGAGGGAGTTCTTC. Translating it yields CASGLARDRGREFF.

The V call is TRBV6-1, the J call TRBJ2-2, with TRBD1 matching 11 bases. V trimming: 7 bases; J trimming: 3 bases; junction bases outside the gene matches: 10. Germline lookup yields CDR1 MNHNS and CDR2 SASEGT. The CDR3 totals 17 residues. In DNA, the CDR3 is TGTGCCAGCACCCGTAGAGGGACAGGGGGTTACACCGGGGAGCTGTTTTTT. Amino acid sequence: CASTRRGTGGYTGELFF.

This clonotype has at least ten counts. V gene TRBV28 combines with J gene TRBJ2-7, with D possibly matching TRBD2 (5 bases). Germline CDR1 reads MDHEN; CDR2 reads SYDVKM. V was pared by 6 bases and J by 4 bases, with 19 bases between. The CDR3 loop spans 15 amino acids. The CDR3 DNA reads as TGTGCCAGCAGCCCTACGGCGAGGGTCGGATACGAGCAGTACTTC. This encodes CASSPTARVGYEQYF. Drawing the rest from reference TRBV28 and TRBJ2-7, the complete variable domain is DVKVTQSSRYLVKRTGEKVFLECVQDMDHENMFWYRQDPGLGLRLIYFSYDVKMKEKGDIPEGYSVSREKKERFSLILESASTNQTSMYLCASSPTARVGYEQYFGPGTRLTVT.

This clonotype showed up just a few times. This rearrangement joins TRBV7-3 to TRBJ2-7, with a possible D match to TRBD2 (5 bases). The CDR3 totals 15 residues. The germline V gene has CDR1 SGHTA and CDR2 FQGTGA. Deletions cut 10 bases from V and 3 bases from J, with 22 bases between. The CDR3 loop reads CATSVDSRLGYEQYF. The CDR3 coding sequence is TGTGCCACCTCTGTGGACTCCCGTTTAGGCTACGAGCAGTACTTC.

The chain employs TRBV5-1 and TRBJ2-3; TRBD1 aligns across 7 bases. This CDR3 region has 16 residues. Looked up from germline, CDR1 is SGHRS and CDR2 is YFSETQ. Trimming removed 4 bases from V and 2 bases from J; junction bases left unmatched: 10. The CDR3 DNA sequence: TGCGCCAGCAGCAGCCCACTGGGACAGTACACAGATACGCAGTATTTT. Translated, it gives CASSSPLGQYTDTQYF.

The chain uses TRBV7-8 and TRBJ2-5; the D is unclear. The germline V and J ends were trimmed by 1 base and 2 bases, with 11 bases remaining between them. The CDR3 runs 15 residues. Germline lookup yields CDR1 SGHVS and CDR2 FQNEAQ. This CDR3 is CASSLVPGSQETQYF. The CDR3 region has the DNA TGTGCCAGCAGCTTAGTGCCAGGCTCTCAAGAGACCCAGTACTTC.

The chain couples TRBV20-1 to TRBJ1-2; D is uncertain. Between the trimmed V and J ends, which lost 3 bases and 0 bases, there was a span of 8 bases. This CDR3 comprises 13 residues. CDR1 and CDR2 (germline): DFQATT, SNEGSKA (reference sequence). The chain's CDR3 is CSASHSSNYGYTF. The CDR3 DNA sequence: TGCAGTGCTAGTCACAGCTCTAACTATGGCTACACCTTC.